Listed below are T cell receptor beta chains from one sample, sequenced in a study of immune heterogeneity within non-small cell lung tumors. One entry per CDR3 protein results from TCRdb running MiXCR on the multiplex PCR reads. The sample includes 8,500 to 10,000 distinct CDR3 sequences, 31% of them seen just once. Sequencing was performed on lung tumor tissue. These receptors were obtained from a man aged 60 to 69 with non-small cell lung cancer. CDR3s include the opening cysteine and the closing phenylalanine or tryptophan. D genes are given only for firm matches. Clone size is shown for a subset of rows, as once, few, many or a class of expanded clone.

V gene,clone size,J gene,D gene,CDR3 DNA,CDR3 protein
TRBV7-3,medium-sized,TRBJ2-1,.,TGTGCCAGCAGCTTGGGGGGGACAGGCAATGAGCAGTTCTTC,CASSLGGTGNEQFF
TRBV5-1,many,TRBJ2-1,TRBD2,TGCGCCAGCAGCGCCGGACTAGCGGTCTTTGCCAATGAGCAGTTCTTC,CASSAGLAVFANEQFF
TRBV7-2,.,TRBJ1-2,TRBD1,TGTGCCAGCAGCTTGGGTGGGACAGGGAGTGTCTATGGCTACACCTTC,CASSLGGTGSVYGYTF
TRBV4-3,many,TRBJ1-6,.,TGCGCCAGCAGCCAGATAAAAGGGACAAATTATAATTCACCCCTCCACTTT,CASSQIKGTNYNSPLHF
TRBV27,few,TRBJ2-5,TRBD1,TGTGCCAGCAGTTCCGACAGGGGGTCGGGGGAGACCCAGTACTTC,CASSSDRGSGETQYF
TRBV7-9,large,TRBJ2-7,TRBD1,TGTGCCAGCAGCCCCCGGGACAGGGGGCTCGAGCAGTACTTC,CASSPRDRGLEQYF
TRBV7-8,.,TRBJ2-1,.,TGTGCCAGCAACCCCCTGGTGTCGTATGAGCATTTCTTC,CASNPLVSYEHFF
TRBV10-2,.,TRBJ2-7,TRBD1,TGCGCCAGCATTGAGACCGGGACAGGGATCGAGCAGTACTTC,CASIETGTGIEQYF
TRBV5-1,many,TRBJ2-1,TRBD2,TGCGCCAGCAGCCCACTTAGCGGGAGCTCCTACAATGAGCAGTTCTTC,CASSPLSGSSYNEQFF
TRBV15,.,TRBJ2-1,.,TGTGCCACCAGCAGATTAGCGGAGGCCTACAATGAGCAGTTCTTC,CATSRLAEAYNEQFF
TRBV5-1,many,TRBJ2-7,TRBD1,TGCGCCAGCAGTTCCGCCGACAGGGGCAACTACGAGCAGTACTTC,CASSSADRGNYEQYF
TRBV20-1,medium-sized,TRBJ1-1,TRBD1,TGCAGTGCCGAAATACAGGGGGCGGCATCTGAAGCTTTCTTT,CSAEIQGAASEAFF
TRBV20-1,medium-sized,TRBJ2-1,.,TGCAGTGCTAGTCTCCCTCACTACAATGAGCAGTTCTTC,CSASLPHYNEQFF
TRBV5-6,.,TRBJ2-7,.,TGTGCCAGCAGCTTCCGACTCGACGAGCAGTACTTC,CASSFRLDEQYF
TRBV6-2/TRBV6-3,many,TRBJ2-2,TRBD2,TGTGCCAGCACAGAGAGCGGGGGCCTCACCGGGGAGCTGTTTTTT,CASTESGGLTGELFF
TRBV2,many,TRBJ2-1,.,TGTGCCAGCAAGACTTCCGGGAGTTCCAATGAGCAGTTCTTC,CASKTSGSSNEQFF
TRBV6-1,many,TRBJ2-2,TRBD1,TGTGCCAGCAGCCTACAGGGGGCCACCGGGGAGCTGTTTTTT,CASSLQGATGELFF